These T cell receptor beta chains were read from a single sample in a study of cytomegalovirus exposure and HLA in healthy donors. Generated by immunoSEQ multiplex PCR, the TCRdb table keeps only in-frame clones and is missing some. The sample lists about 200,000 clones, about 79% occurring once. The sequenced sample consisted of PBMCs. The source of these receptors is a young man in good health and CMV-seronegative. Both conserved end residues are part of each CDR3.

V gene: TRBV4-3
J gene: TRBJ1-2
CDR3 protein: CASSPSGGNFPYGYTF

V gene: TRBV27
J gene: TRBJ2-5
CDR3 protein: CASRRASVEGVETQYF

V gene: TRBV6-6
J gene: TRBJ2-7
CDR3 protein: CASSYSRGTPSYEQYF

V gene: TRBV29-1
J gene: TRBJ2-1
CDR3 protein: CSVVEEMGEQFF

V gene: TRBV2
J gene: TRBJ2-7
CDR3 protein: CASSPPQGEQYF

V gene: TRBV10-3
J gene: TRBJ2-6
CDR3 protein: CAISETGQGGGPPTDSGANVLTF

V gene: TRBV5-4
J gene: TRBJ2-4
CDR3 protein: CASSWEGPRDGIQYF

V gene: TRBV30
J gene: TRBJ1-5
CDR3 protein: CAWSVGSNQPQHF

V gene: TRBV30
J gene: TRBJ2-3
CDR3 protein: CAWRNGSSTDTQYF

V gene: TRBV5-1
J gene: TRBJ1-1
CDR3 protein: CASSLDGRETEAFF

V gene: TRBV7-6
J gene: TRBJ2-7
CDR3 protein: CASSLGDGYEQYF

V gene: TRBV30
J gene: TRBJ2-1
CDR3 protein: CAGARRLYNEQFF

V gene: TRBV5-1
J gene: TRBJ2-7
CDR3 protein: CASSFGHSNYEQYF

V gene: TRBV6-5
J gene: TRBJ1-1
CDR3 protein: CASSYSTGETEAFF

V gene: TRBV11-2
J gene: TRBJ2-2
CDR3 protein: CASSLDRHLTGELFF

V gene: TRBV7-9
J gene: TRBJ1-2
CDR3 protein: CAGSPRTATNYGYTF

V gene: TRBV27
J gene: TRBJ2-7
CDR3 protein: CASREPNSYEQYF

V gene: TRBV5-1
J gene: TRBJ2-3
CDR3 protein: CASSTQRDTASTDTQYF

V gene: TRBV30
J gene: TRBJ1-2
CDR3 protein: CAWSDWDRGSRWDGYTF

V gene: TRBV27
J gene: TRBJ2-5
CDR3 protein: CASSFRSGTQYF

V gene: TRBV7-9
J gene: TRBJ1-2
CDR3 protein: CASSPRGYQGYTF

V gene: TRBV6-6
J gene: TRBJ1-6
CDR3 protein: CASSYPTGSNSPLHF

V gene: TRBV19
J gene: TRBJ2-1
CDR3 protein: CASSLSSSYNEQFF

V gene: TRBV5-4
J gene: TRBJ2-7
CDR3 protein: CASSLGLAGGSYEQYF

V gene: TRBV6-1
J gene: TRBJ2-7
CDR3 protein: CASSEAPSGGTTYEQYF

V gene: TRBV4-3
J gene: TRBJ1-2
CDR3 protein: CASSQDLAQGYGYTF

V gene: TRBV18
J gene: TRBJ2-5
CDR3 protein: CASSYFGTSGRRHQETQYF

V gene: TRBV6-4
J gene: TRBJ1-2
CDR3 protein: CASSRTQGHGYTF

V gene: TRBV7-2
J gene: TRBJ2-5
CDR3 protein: CASSLVRGRGEAQYF

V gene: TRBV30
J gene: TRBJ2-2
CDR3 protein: CAWSVSGQGTGELFF

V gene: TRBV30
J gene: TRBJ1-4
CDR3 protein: CASHYQTGVNEKLFF

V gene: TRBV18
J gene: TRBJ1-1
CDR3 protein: CASSPPPRGWDTEAFF

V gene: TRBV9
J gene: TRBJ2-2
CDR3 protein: CASSGALAGTGELFF

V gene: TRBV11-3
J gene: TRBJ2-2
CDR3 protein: CASSLRQGARELFF

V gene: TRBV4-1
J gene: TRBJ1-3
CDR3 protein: CASSQPGQGSSGNTIYF

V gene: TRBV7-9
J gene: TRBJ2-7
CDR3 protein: CASRAGTSDYEQYF

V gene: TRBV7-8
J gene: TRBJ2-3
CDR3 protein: CASSLDRWQGADTQYF